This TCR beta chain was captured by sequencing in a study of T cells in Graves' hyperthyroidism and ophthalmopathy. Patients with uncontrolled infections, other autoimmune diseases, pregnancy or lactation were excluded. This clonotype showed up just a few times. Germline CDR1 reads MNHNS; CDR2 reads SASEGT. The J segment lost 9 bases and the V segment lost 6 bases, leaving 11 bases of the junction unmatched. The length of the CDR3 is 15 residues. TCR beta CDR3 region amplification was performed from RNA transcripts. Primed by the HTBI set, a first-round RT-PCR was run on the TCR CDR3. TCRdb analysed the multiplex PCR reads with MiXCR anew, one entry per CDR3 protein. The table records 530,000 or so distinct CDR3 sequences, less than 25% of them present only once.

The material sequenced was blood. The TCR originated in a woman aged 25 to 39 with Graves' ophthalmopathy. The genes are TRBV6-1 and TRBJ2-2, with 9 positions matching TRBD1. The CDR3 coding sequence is TGTGCCAGCAGAGCCTTACGGGACAGGGTCAGGGAGCTGTTTTTT. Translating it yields CASRALRDRVRELFF.